The 17 T cell receptor beta chains reported below all come from one sample, sequenced in a study of a mutant IDH1 vaccine in newly diagnosed glioma. Profiling relied on immunoSEQ multiplex PCR, and the TCRdb table lists in-frame clones only, not all of them. The table lists roughly 34,000 clones, around nine tenths of them singletons, with around 5% in the top ten. Sample time point: week 47, end of study. Every vaccine dose comprised 300 ug of mutant IDH1 20-mer peptide plus topical imiquimod. The antigens these receptors bind are not known. Sequencing was performed on PBMCs, taken from a glioma patient whose treatment included an IDH1 peptide vaccine. These receptor sequences come from a middle-aged woman with glioma.

The chain links TRBV29-1 to TRBJ1-1; D call uncertain. Germline V lookup: CDR1 SQVTM, CDR2 ANQGSEA. V lost 4 bases and J 3 bases, leaving 9 bases between the germline ends. The CDR3 sequence is 12 residues long. In DNA, the CDR3 is TGCAGCGTTGGTCTTGGGCACACTGAAGCTTTCTTT. It encodes CSVGLGHTEAFF.

V and J are TRBV5-6 and TRBJ2-5, with 7 nucleotides matching TRBD2. J was trimmed by 1 base and V by 4 bases; bases with no gene match: 7. The germline V gene encodes CDR1 SGHDT and CDR2 YYEEEE. This CDR3 has 15 residues. CDR3 bases: TGTGCCAGCAGCGAAAAGGGACTACTCCAAGAGACCCAGTACTTC. Translation: CASSEKGLLQETQYF.

The chain joins TRBV15 to TRBJ1-1; no definite D call. The CDR3 contains 12 residues. Deletions cut 1 base from V and 3 bases from J, with 3 bases between. The germline V gene has CDR1 LNHNV and CDR2 YYDKDF (reference sequence). CDR3 sequence: CATSRAYTEAFF. Written as DNA, the CDR3 is TGTGCCACCAGCAGAGCATACACTGAAGCTTTCTTT.

The chain recombines TRBV29-1 with TRBJ2-2; the D gene is possibly TRBD2 (6 bases). CDR3 size: 12 residues. Germline V CDR1 and CDR2: SQVTM, ANQGSEA. Between the trimmed V and J ends, which lost 2 bases and 5 bases, there was a span of 6 bases. The CDR3 sequence is CSVELATGELFF. In nucleotides, the CDR3 is TGCAGCGTTGAACTAGCGACCGGGGAGCTGTTTTTT.

The CDR3 loop reads CASRTGPSNTYEQYF. CDR3 nucleotides: TGTGCCAGCAGGACAGGGCCGTCAAATACCTACGAGCAGTACTTC. This chain joins TRBV6-1 and TRBJ2-7; 7 bases fit TRBD1. Germline V lookup: CDR1 MNHNS, CDR2 SASEGT. The V and J ends lost 6 bases and 2 bases, in that order; junction bases with no gene match: 10. This CDR3 is built from 15 residues.

This clone was recorded only once. The genes are TRBV2 and TRBJ1-4, with no clear D. CDR1 SNHLY and CDR2 FYNNEI come from the germline V gene. This CDR3 is built from 15 residues. Trimming removed 2 bases at V and 4 bases at J, with 11 bases between. CDR3 DNA sequence: TGTGCCAGCAGTGAATCGAGTCGGATTAATGAAAAACTGTTTTTT. Its translation: CASSESSRINEKLFF.

The V and J genes are TRBV9 and TRBJ2-3; D unclear. V was pared by 8 bases and J by 0 bases, with 10 bases between. CDR1 SGDLS and CDR2 YYNGEE come from the germline V gene. This CDR3 contains 13 residues. The CDR3 is CASGVSSTDTQYF. CDR3 in DNA: TGTGCCAGTGGGGTTTCTAGCACAGATACGCAGTATTTT.

The CDR3 DNA is TGCGCCAGCAGCACATACACCCACTACGAGCAGTACTTC. Encoded protein: CASSTYTHYEQYF. The chain recombines TRBV4-1 with TRBJ2-7; D call uncertain. The CDR3 contains 13 residues. Looked up from germline, CDR1 is MGHRA and CDR2 is YSYEKL. Trimming left V 5 bases short and J 3 bases short, with 11 bases between.

J is TRBJ2-6 and V is TRBV6-5; the D is unclear. V lost 2 bases and J lost 2, with 10 bases in between. This CDR3 spans 16 amino acids. Germline loops: CDR1 MNHEY, CDR2 SVGAGI. The CDR3 loop is CASSYGNPPGANVLTF. The DNA for the CDR3 is TGTGCCAGCAGTTACGGCAATCCCCCTGGGGCCAACGTCCTGACTTTC.

CDR3 sequence: CATSSGRGQFF. CDR3 DNA sequence: TGTGCCACTTCAAGCGGGAGAGGGCAGTTCTTC. V and J are TRBV6-5 and TRBJ2-1; 8 bases match TRBD2. The CDR3 runs to 11 residues. The trim removed 10 bases at V and 12 bases at J, leaving 8 bases unmatched. Germline CDR1 and CDR2: MNHEY and SVGAGI.

V usage is TRBV9 and J usage is TRBJ1-1; no clear D. V lost 0 bases, J lost 1 base, and 10 bases lay in between. The CDR3 is 15 residues long. CDR1 SGDLS and CDR2 YYNGEE come from the germline V gene. CDR3 in amino acids: CASSVVVAGNTEAFF. In DNA form, the CDR3 reads TGTGCCAGCAGCGTAGTTGTGGCGGGGAACACTGAAGCTTTCTTT.

V and J are TRBV7-2 and TRBJ2-7, with 9 bases that match TRBD2. After removal of 1 base from V and 6 bases from J, the junction contained 4 bases not matched to a gene. The germline V gene encodes CDR1 SGHTA and CDR2 FQGNSA. CDR3 length: 14 amino acids. CDR3 coding DNA: TGTGCCAGCAGCTTAGGGCGGGGGGGCGGCGAGCAGTACTTC. This encodes CASSLGRGGGEQYF.

The chain combines TRBV28 with TRBJ1-1; the D is unclear. The CDR3 consists of 17 residues. CDR1 is MDHEN, CDR2 SYDVKM, per germline. Trimming shortened V by 7 bases and J by 2 bases, and 23 bases separated the two germline ends. CDR3 in amino acids: CASNPPGGDPQNTEAFF. CDR3 coding DNA: TGTGCCAGCAATCCCCCCGGCGGAGACCCCCAAAACACTGAAGCTTTCTTT.

The rearrangement joins TRBV2 to TRBJ1-2; D gene uncertain. CDR1 SNHLY and CDR2 FYNNEI come from the germline V gene. Trimming took 8 bases from V and 8 from J, leaving 9 bases between them. The CDR3 is 10 residues long. The CDR3, as DNA: TGTGCCAGCCATAATCCAGGCTACACCTTC. Translated, it gives CASHNPGYTF. The full variable domain, in which reference TRBV2 and TRBJ1-2 provide the parts outside the CDR3, is EPEVTQTPSHQVTQMGQEVILRCVPISNHLYFYWYRQILGQKVEFLVSFYNNEISEKSEIFDDQFSVERPDGSNFTLKIRSTKLEDSAMYFCASHNPGYTFGSGTRLTVV.

In nucleotides, the CDR3 is TGTGCCAGCAGCTTAGGTTCTAGACAGTCCTCTGGAAACACCATATATTTT. Protein: CASSLGSRQSSGNTIYF. The J gene is TRBJ1-3, the V gene TRBV7-8, with D possibly TRBD1 on 5 matching bases. The CDR3 totals 17 residues. The V gene's germline CDR1 is SGHVS and CDR2 FQNEAQ. V was pared by 1 base and J by 0 bases, with 13 bases between.

The chain uses TRBV5-1 and TRBJ2-5; TRBD1 might be the D (6 bases). The V gene lost 0 bases and the J gene lost 8 bases, with 11 bases spanning the gap. CDR1 and CDR2 (germline): SGHRS, YFSETQ. This CDR3 has 13 residues. The CDR3 reads CASSLGGRSTQYF. The CDR3 DNA follows: TGCGCCAGCAGCTTGGGGGGGCGGTCCACCCAGTACTTC.

V usage is TRBV30 and J usage is TRBJ1-1; D gene uncertain. Per germline, CDR1 GTSNPN and CDR2 SVGIG (reference sequence). The V gene lost 0 bases and the J gene lost 3 bases, with 11 bases spanning the gap. The CDR3 extends over 14 amino acids. The CDR3 reads CAWSVKGLDTEAFF. The CDR3 coding sequence is TGTGCCTGGAGTGTGAAAGGTCTGGACACTGAAGCTTTCTTT.